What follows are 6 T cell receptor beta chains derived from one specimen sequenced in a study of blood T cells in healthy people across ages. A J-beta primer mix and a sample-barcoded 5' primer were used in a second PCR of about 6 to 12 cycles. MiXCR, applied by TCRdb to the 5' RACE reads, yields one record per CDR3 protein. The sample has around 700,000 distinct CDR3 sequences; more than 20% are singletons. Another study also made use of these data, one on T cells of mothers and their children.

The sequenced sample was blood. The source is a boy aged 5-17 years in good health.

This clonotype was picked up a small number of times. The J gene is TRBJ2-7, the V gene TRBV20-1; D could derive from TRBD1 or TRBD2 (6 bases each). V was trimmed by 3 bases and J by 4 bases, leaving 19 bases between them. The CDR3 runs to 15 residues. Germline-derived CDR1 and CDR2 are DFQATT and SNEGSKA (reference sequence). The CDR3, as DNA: TGCAGTGCTAGGACCAAGGACAGCCGGGGGTACGAGCAGTACTTC. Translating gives CSARTKDSRGYEQYF.

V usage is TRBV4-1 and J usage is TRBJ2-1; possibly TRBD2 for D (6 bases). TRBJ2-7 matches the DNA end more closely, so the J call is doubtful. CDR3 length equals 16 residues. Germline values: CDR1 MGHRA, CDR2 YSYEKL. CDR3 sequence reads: CASSLSSVSTPGEQYF. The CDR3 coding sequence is TGCGCCAGCAGCCTTTCTAGCGTCAGTACCCCGGGGGAGCAGTACTTC.

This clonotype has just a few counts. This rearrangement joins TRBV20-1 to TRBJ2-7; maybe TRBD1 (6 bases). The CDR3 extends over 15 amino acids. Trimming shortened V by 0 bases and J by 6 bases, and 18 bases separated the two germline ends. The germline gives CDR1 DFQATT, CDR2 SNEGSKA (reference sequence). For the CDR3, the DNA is TGCAGTGCTAGAGATCACCCCCTAGGCAGGGGCGAGCAGTACTTC. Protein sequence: CSARDHPLGRGEQYF.

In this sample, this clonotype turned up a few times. CDR3 sequence reads: CASSLTPGDEQYF. As DNA, the CDR3 is TGTGCCAGCAGCTTAACCCCAGGCGACGAGCAGTACTTC. The V and J genes are TRBV7-9 and TRBJ2-5; D unclear. The tail of the sequence fits TRBJ2-7 better, so the J call may be wrong. CDR3 length equals 13 residues. Germline-derived CDR1 and CDR2 are SEHNR and FQNEAQ (reference sequence).

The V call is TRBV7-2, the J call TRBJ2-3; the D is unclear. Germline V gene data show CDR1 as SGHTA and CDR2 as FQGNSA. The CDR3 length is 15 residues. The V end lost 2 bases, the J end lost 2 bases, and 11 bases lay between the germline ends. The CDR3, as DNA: TGTGCCAGCAGCTTAAGGGCACCTAACACAGATACGCAGTATTTT. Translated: CASSLRAPNTDTQYF.

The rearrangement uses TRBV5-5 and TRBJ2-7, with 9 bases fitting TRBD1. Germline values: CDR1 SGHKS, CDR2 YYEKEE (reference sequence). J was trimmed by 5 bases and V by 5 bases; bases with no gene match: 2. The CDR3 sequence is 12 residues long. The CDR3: CASRRDRDEQYF. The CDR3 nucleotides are TGTGCCAGCAGAAGGGACAGGGACGAGCAGTACTTC.